A selection of T cell receptor beta chains follows, all from one sample in a study of identifying expanded T cells in peripheral blood. Method: immunoSEQ multiplex PCR; TCRdb's copy keeps in-frame clones and lacks some. The data show 45,000 to 75,000 clones, with over 80% seen just once and about 15% held by the top ten. Sequencing was performed on blood. The receptors were sampled from a person aged 18 to 70 in good health. CDR3s include the opening cysteine and the closing phenylalanine or tryptophan. D genes are given only for firm matches. Size is omitted from some rows. Given values are once, few, many or a class for expanded clones.

V,size,length,J,D,CDR3,DNA
TRBV18,NA,15,TRBJ1-1,TRBD1,CASSADRVVNTEAFF,TGTGCCAGCTCAGCGGACAGGGTAGTGAACACTGAAGCTTTCTTT
TRBV5-1,few,15,TRBJ1-2,TRBD1,CATTQGEGARSGYTF,TGCGCCACTACCCAGGGCGAGGGGGCGCGTAGTGGCTACACCTTC
TRBV5-1,few,15,TRBJ2-2,NA,CASSLTQVPTGELFF,TGCGCCAGCAGCTTGACACAGGTTCCCACCGGGGAGCTGTTTTTT
TRBV19,few,18,TRBJ1-3,NA,CASSTGTPTTATENTIYF,TGTGCCAGTAGTACCGGGACACCGACGACCGCCACCGAAAACACCATATATTTT
TRBV9,NA,13,TRBJ1-1,NA,CASSVGIGTEAFF,TGTGCCAGCAGCGTAGGAATCGGGACTGAAGCTTTCTTT
TRBV4-1,few,15,TRBJ2-1,NA,CASSQALPRGHEQFF,TGCGCCAGCAGCCAAGCCCTCCCTCGGGGCCATGAGCAGTTCTTC
TRBV18,NA,14,TRBJ2-7,NA,CASSPGTQGARGSF,TGTGCCAGCTCACCAGGGACTCAAGGAGCTCGCGGCTCCTTC
TRBV6-5,once,15,TRBJ2-5,TRBD1,CASRRNRGHQETQYF,TGTGCCAGCAGACGAAACAGGGGGCACCAAGAGACCCAGTACTTC
TRBV20-1,NA,11,TRBJ1-1,NA,CSAEPYTEAFF,TGCAGTGCCGAGCCTTACACTGAAGCTTTCTTT
TRBV18,NA,16,TRBJ1-3,NA,CASSQLSGSSGNTIYF,TGTGCCAGCTCACAACTTTCGGGGAGCTCTGGAAACACCATATATTTT
TRBV6-1,NA,13,TRBJ1-5,NA,CASSDQARQPQHF,TGTGCCAGCAGTGACCAGGCTCGGCAGCCCCAGCATTTT
TRBV5-4,NA,15,TRBJ1-2,TRBD1,CASSTPGQGKDGYTF,TGTGCCAGCAGCACCCCGGGACAGGGGAAGGATGGCTACACCTTC